These 6 T cell receptor beta chains share one sample of origin, sequenced in a study of PD-1 blockade in classical Hodgkin lymphoma. Using immunoSEQ multiplex PCR, the repertoire was profiled, and TCRdb retains in-frame clones only, with some absent. Among about 41,000 clones listed, approximately 80% were seen once. Relapses following autologous stem cell transplantation were seen in all patients, with brentuximab vedotin exposure varying. The sequencing used peripheral blood mononuclear cells (PBMCs), collected at baseline. The origin of the receptors is a human donor with classical Hodgkin lymphoma.

This clone was counted between two and nine times. J is TRBJ2-3 and V is TRBV6-4; maybe TRBD1 (6 bases). The V and J ends lost 6 bases and 0 bases respectively, with 13 bases between them. The CDR3 loop spans 15 amino acids. Germline CDR1 MRHNA, CDR2 SNTAGT. CDR3 sequence reads: CASRVDRLSTDTQYF. CDR3 bases: TGTGCCAGCAGAGTGGACAGATTAAGCACAGATACGCAGTATTTT.

The chain employs TRBV7-2 and TRBJ1-4; no clear D gene. This CDR3 spans 15 amino acids. Germline CDR1 is SGHTA and CDR2 is FQGNSA. V was cut by 1 base and J by 0 bases, with 6 bases left in between. The CDR3 is CASSLDVATNEKLFF. The CDR3 region has the DNA TGTGCCAGCAGCTTAGATGTGGCAACTAATGAAAAACTGTTTTTT. The whole variable domain, remainder taken from reference TRBV7-2 and TRBJ1-4, is GAGVSQSPSNKVTEKGKDVELRCDPISGHTALYWYRQSLGQGLEFLIYFQGNSAPDKSGLPSDRFSAERTGGSVSTLTIQRTQQEDSAVYLCASSLDVATNEKLFFGSGTQLSVL.

This clone was detected a few times. The genes are TRBV19 and TRBJ2-7, with 8 bases matching TRBD2. The CDR3 consists of 14 residues. V trimming: 6 bases; J trimming: 2 bases; junction bases outside the gene matches: 6. The germline CDR1 and CDR2 sequences are LNHDA and SQIVND (reference sequence). CDR3 coding DNA: TGTGCCAGTAGCTTTAGCGGGACCACCTACGAGCAGTACTTC. Residues: CASSFSGTTYEQYF. Full variable domain (remainder filled in from reference TRBV19 and TRBJ2-7): DGGITQSPKYLFRKEGQNVTLSCEQNLNHDAMYWYRQDPGQGLRLIYYSQIVNDFQKGDIAEGYSVSREKKESFPLTVTSAQKNPTAFYLCASSFSGTTYEQYFGPGTRLTVT.

The chain links TRBV19 to TRBJ2-7, with 9 positions matching TRBD1. J gave up 4 bases and V 7 bases, and 11 bases lay outside the gene matches. This CDR3 spans 15 amino acids. The germline gives CDR1 LNHDA, CDR2 SQIVND (reference sequence). CDR3 in DNA: TGTGCCAGTACCTGGGCGACAGGGGGAACGTACGAGCAGTACTTC. Its translation: CASTWATGGTYEQYF.

The chain is built from TRBV2 and TRBJ2-1; D unclear. V was shortened by 10 bases and J by 4 bases, with 8 bases between the two germline ends. This CDR3 has 11 amino acids. The germline V gene encodes CDR1 SNHLY and CDR2 FYNNEI. The CDR3 sequence is CAMGRYNEQFF. The DNA for the CDR3 is TGTGCCATGGGCCGGTACAATGAGCAGTTCTTC. Together with reference TRBV2 and TRBJ2-1, the CDR3 gives the full variable domain: EPEVTQTPSHQVTQMGQEVILRCVPISNHLYFYWYRQILGQKVEFLVSFYNNEISEKSEIFDDQFSVERPDGSNFTLKIRSTKLEDSAMYFCAMGRYNEQFFGPGTRLTVL.

V is TRBV5-8 and J is TRBJ2-6; D is unclear. Germline assignment: CDR1 SGHTS and CDR2 YDEGEE. With 2 bases removed from V and 3 bases from J, the gap between germline ends came to 0 bases. This CDR3 is 12 amino acids long. The CDR3 loop is CASSFGANVLTF. For the CDR3, the DNA is TGTGCCAGCAGCTTTGGGGCCAACGTCCTGACTTTC.